A selection of T cell receptor beta chains follows, all from one sample in a study of T cell repertoires in cytomegalovirus infection. One entry per CDR3 protein, called by TCRdb with MiXCR from the reads. The data show approximately 200,000 distinct CDR3 sequences, 28% seen once. Sequences were obtained from PBMCs. The source of these receptors is a human donor in good health (CMV status not recorded). Some clones in this sample may be carry-over from other donors' samples. CDR3s include the opening cysteine and the closing phenylalanine or tryptophan. D genes are given only for firm matches. Expanded clones get a size class; other rows say once, few or many, or leave the size out.

J gene: TRBJ1-1; clone size: few; D gene: .; V gene: TRBV27; CDR3 protein: CASSFLAEGSEAFF; CDR3 DNA: TGTGCCAGCAGTTTCCTCGCGGAAGGGAGTGAAGCTTTCTTT
J gene: TRBJ2-5; clone size: .; D gene: TRBD1; V gene: TRBV5-1; CDR3 protein: CASRPGTDQETQYF; CDR3 DNA: TGCGCCAGCAGACCCGGGACAGACCAAGAGACCCAGTACTTC
J gene: TRBJ2-1; clone size: .; D gene: TRBD1; V gene: TRBV25-1; CDR3 protein: CPSSGVGQGAKNEQFF; CDR3 DNA: TGTCCGAGCAGTGGGGTGGGGCAGGGGGCAAAAAATGAGCAGTTCTTC
J gene: TRBJ1-5; clone size: .; D gene: .; V gene: TRBV28; CDR3 protein: CASSGSNQPQHF; CDR3 DNA: TGTGCCAGCAGTGGGAGCAATCAGCCCCAGCATTTT
J gene: TRBJ2-1; clone size: .; D gene: TRBD1; V gene: TRBV5-1; CDR3 protein: CASSPRTGNNEQFF; CDR3 DNA: TGCGCCAGCAGCCCCCGGACAGGGAACAATGAGCAGTTCTTC
J gene: TRBJ2-4; clone size: few; D gene: .; V gene: TRBV6-8; CDR3 protein: CARDCRNIQYF; CDR3 DNA: TGTGCCAGGGACTGTCGGAACATTCAGTACTTC
J gene: TRBJ1-2; clone size: .; D gene: .; V gene: TRBV6-5; CDR3 protein: CASREDPYGYTF; CDR3 DNA: TGTGCCAGCAGGGAGGACCCCTATGGCTACACCTTC
J gene: TRBJ2-2; clone size: few; D gene: .; V gene: TRBV3-1; CDR3 protein: CASSQDRGSPNTGELFF; CDR3 DNA: TGTGCCAGCAGCCAAGATAGGGGTTCCCCGAACACCGGGGAGCTGTTTTTT
J gene: TRBJ2-7; clone size: few; D gene: TRBD1; V gene: TRBV7-2; CDR3 protein: CASRAGTGGEQYF; CDR3 DNA: TGTGCCAGCAGGGCGGGGACAGGTGGCGAGCAGTACTTC
J gene: TRBJ2-7; clone size: few; D gene: .; V gene: TRBV2; CDR3 protein: CASSERQTTYEQYF; CDR3 DNA: TGTGCCAGCAGTGAGCGACAAACTACCTACGAGCAGTACTTC
J gene: TRBJ2-2; clone size: .; D gene: .; V gene: TRBV6-6; CDR3 protein: CASGQTGTKVIGELFF; CDR3 DNA: TGTGCCAGCGGACAGACCGGGACTAAGGTCATCGGGGAGCTGTTTTTT
J gene: TRBJ1-1; clone size: .; D gene: .; V gene: TRBV7-3; CDR3 protein: CASSRVGNTEAFF; CDR3 DNA: TGTGCCAGCAGCCGGGTCGGGAACACTGAAGCTTTCTTT
J gene: TRBJ1-2; clone size: many; D gene: .; V gene: TRBV7-2; CDR3 protein: CASRGSVAGGYTF; CDR3 DNA: TGTGCCAGCAGAGGCTCCGTAGCAGGTGGCTACACCTTC
J gene: TRBJ1-6; clone size: few; D gene: .; V gene: TRBV6-5; CDR3 protein: CASKRGMDRTYNSPLHF; CDR3 DNA: TGTGCCAGCAAACGAGGGATGGATCGCACCTATAATTCACCCCTCCACTTT
J gene: TRBJ2-1; clone size: .; D gene: .; V gene: TRBV6-6; CDR3 protein: CASTPGGGDPRSYNEQFF; CDR3 DNA: TGTGCCAGCACCCCGGGAGGGGGCGATCCAAGGTCCTACAATGAGCAGTTCTTC
J gene: TRBJ2-1; clone size: few; D gene: .; V gene: TRBV27; CDR3 protein: CASNRGADNYNEQFF; CDR3 DNA: TGTGCCAGCAACCGAGGGGCAGACAACTACAATGAGCAGTTCTTC
J gene: TRBJ1-1; clone size: few; D gene: .; V gene: TRBV19; CDR3 protein: CASSVLLQGWAEAFF; CDR3 DNA: TGTGCCAGTAGTGTATTACTACAGGGTTGGGCTGAAGCTTTCTTT
J gene: TRBJ2-2; clone size: few; D gene: .; V gene: TRBV2; CDR3 protein: CASSEARGNTGELFF; CDR3 DNA: TGTGCCAGCAGTGAAGCGAGGGGGAACACCGGGGAGCTGTTTTTT
J gene: TRBJ1-2; clone size: few; D gene: .; V gene: TRBV28; CDR3 protein: CASSLPGVYGYTF; CDR3 DNA: TGTGCCAGCAGTTTACCAGGGGTCTATGGCTACACCTTC
J gene: TRBJ2-4; clone size: .; D gene: .; V gene: TRBV20-1; CDR3 protein: CSARVLGSRAKNIQYF; CDR3 DNA: TGCAGTGCTAGAGTCTTGGGGAGCCGAGCCAAAAACATTCAGTACTTC
J gene: TRBJ1-1; clone size: .; D gene: .; V gene: TRBV29-1; CDR3 protein: CSVKGGETEAFF; CDR3 DNA: TGCAGCGTGAAGGGGGGAGAAACTGAAGCTTTCTTT
J gene: TRBJ2-1; clone size: few; D gene: TRBD1; V gene: TRBV7-9; CDR3 protein: CASTLRQGGGEQFF; CDR3 DNA: TGTGCCAGCACCTTGAGACAGGGGGGAGGGGAGCAGTTCTTC
J gene: TRBJ1-2; clone size: many; D gene: .; V gene: TRBV7-2; CDR3 protein: CASSNRASGYTF; CDR3 DNA: TGTGCCAGCAGCAACAGGGCCTCAGGCTACACCTTC
J gene: TRBJ1-1; clone size: many; D gene: .; V gene: TRBV7-2; CDR3 protein: CASSLSTDPNTEAFF; CDR3 DNA: TGTGCCAGCAGCCTCTCTACGGACCCGAACACTGAAGCTTTCTTT
J gene: TRBJ2-1; clone size: .; D gene: TRBD1; V gene: TRBV3-1; CDR3 protein: CASSAGDSSYNEQFF; CDR3 DNA: TGTGCCAGCAGCGCCGGGGACAGCTCCTACAATGAGCAGTTCTTC
J gene: TRBJ1-1; clone size: many; D gene: .; V gene: TRBV7-8; CDR3 protein: CASSLEAVAEAFF; CDR3 DNA: TGTGCCAGCAGCTTAGAGGCCGTGGCAGAAGCTTTCTTT
J gene: TRBJ1-1; clone size: few; D gene: .; V gene: TRBV12-3/TRBV12-4; CDR3 protein: CASQFPGVGTEAFF; CDR3 DNA: TGTGCCAGCCAGTTTCCGGGGGTGGGCACTGAAGCTTTCTTT
J gene: TRBJ2-6; clone size: .; D gene: .; V gene: TRBV4-1; CDR3 protein: CASSLGSGLPSGANVLTF; CDR3 DNA: TGCGCCAGCAGCCTCGGATCAGGGCTACCCTCTGGGGCCAACGTCCTGACTTTC
J gene: TRBJ2-3; clone size: .; D gene: TRBD1; V gene: TRBV19; CDR3 protein: CASSTAAGTGTDTQYF; CDR3 DNA: TGTGCCAGTAGCACGGCAGCCGGGACAGGGACAGATACGCAGTATTTT
J gene: TRBJ2-7; clone size: .; D gene: TRBD1; V gene: TRBV6-6; CDR3 protein: CASSTFGDRDEQYF; CDR3 DNA: TGTGCCAGCAGTACCTTTGGTGACAGGGACGAGCAGTACTTC
J gene: TRBJ2-1; clone size: .; D gene: .; V gene: TRBV2; CDR3 protein: CASSATRDGYGQFF; CDR3 DNA: TGTGCCAGCAGTGCTACCCGGGACGGCTACGGGCAGTTCTTC
J gene: TRBJ2-2; clone size: .; D gene: .; V gene: TRBV4-2; CDR3 protein: CASSQEVGSTNTGELFF; CDR3 DNA: TGTGCCAGCAGCCAAGAGGTCGGCAGTACGAACACCGGGGAGCTGTTTTTT
J gene: TRBJ2-1; clone size: once; D gene: TRBD1; V gene: TRBV6-1; CDR3 protein: CASSSSRTGSSYNEQFF; CDR3 DNA: TGTGCCAGCAGTTCCTCCCGGACAGGGAGCTCCTACAATGAGCAGTTCTTC
J gene: TRBJ2-3; clone size: few; D gene: TRBD2; V gene: TRBV20-1; CDR3 protein: CSAKEAGGTDTQYF; CDR3 DNA: TGCAGTGCTAAAGAAGCGGGGGGCACAGATACGCAGTATTTT
J gene: TRBJ1-3; clone size: .; D gene: TRBD1; V gene: TRBV20-1; CDR3 protein: CSARGTGLDTIYF; CDR3 DNA: TGCAGTGCTAGAGGGACAGGCCTAGACACCATATATTTT
J gene: TRBJ1-4; clone size: .; D gene: .; V gene: TRBV12-3/TRBV12-4; CDR3 protein: CASSLVGPGAQGKLFF; CDR3 DNA: TGTGCCAGCAGTTTAGTCGGACCCGGGGCACAGGGAAAACTGTTTTTT
J gene: TRBJ2-4; clone size: few; D gene: .; V gene: TRBV29-1; CDR3 protein: CSVPLGGFAKNIQYF; CDR3 DNA: TGCAGCGTACCTCTGGGTGGCTTCGCCAAAAACATTCAGTACTTC
J gene: TRBJ1-2; clone size: .; D gene: .; V gene: TRBV20-1; CDR3 protein: CSARIISSGINYGYTF; CDR3 DNA: TGCAGTGCTAGGATTATCTCTAGCGGGATTAACTATGGCTACACCTTC
J gene: TRBJ1-1; clone size: .; D gene: .; V gene: TRBV2; CDR3 protein: CATKGILNTEAFF; CDR3 DNA: TGTGCCACCAAAGGGATTTTGAACACTGAAGCTTTCTTT
J gene: TRBJ2-7; clone size: many; D gene: TRBD1; V gene: TRBV7-8; CDR3 protein: CASSPEGQFSYEQYF; CDR3 DNA: TGTGCCAGCAGCCCCGAGGGACAGTTCTCCTACGAGCAGTACTTC
J gene: TRBJ1-1; clone size: few; D gene: .; V gene: TRBV30; CDR3 protein: CAWSPPGGLNTEAFF; CDR3 DNA: TGTGCCTGGAGTCCCCCCGGGGGCTTGAACACTGAAGCTTTCTTT
J gene: TRBJ1-5; clone size: few; D gene: TRBD1; V gene: TRBV7-8; CDR3 protein: CASSLVITGTGGDQPQHF; CDR3 DNA: TGTGCCAGCAGCTTGGTGATAACCGGGACAGGGGGCGATCAGCCCCAGCATTTT
J gene: TRBJ2-7; clone size: .; D gene: .; V gene: TRBV5-1; CDR3 protein: CASSATEVHEQYF; CDR3 DNA: TGCGCCAGCAGCGCAACAGAGGTCCACGAGCAGTACTTC
J gene: TRBJ1-1; clone size: few; D gene: .; V gene: TRBV12-3/TRBV12-4; CDR3 protein: CATSRGAGAFF; CDR3 DNA: TGTGCCACTTCCCGGGGGGCTGGGGCTTTCTTT